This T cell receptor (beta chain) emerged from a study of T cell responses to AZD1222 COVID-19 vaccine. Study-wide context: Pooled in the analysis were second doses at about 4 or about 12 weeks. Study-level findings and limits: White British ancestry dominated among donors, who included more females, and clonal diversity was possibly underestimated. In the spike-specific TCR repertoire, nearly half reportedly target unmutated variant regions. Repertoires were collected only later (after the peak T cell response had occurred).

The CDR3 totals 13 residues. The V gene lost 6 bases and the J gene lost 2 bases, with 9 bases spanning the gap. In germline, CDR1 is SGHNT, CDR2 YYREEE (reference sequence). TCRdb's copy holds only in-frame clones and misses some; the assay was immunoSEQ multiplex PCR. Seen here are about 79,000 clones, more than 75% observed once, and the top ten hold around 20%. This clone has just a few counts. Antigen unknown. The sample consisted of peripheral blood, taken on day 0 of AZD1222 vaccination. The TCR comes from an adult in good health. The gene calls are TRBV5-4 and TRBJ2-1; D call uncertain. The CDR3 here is CASTSATYNEQFF. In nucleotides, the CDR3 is TGTGCCAGCACCAGCGCCACCTACAATGAGCAGTTCTTC.